What follows are 11 T cell receptor beta chains derived from one specimen sequenced in a study of T cell responses to AZD1222 COVID-19 vaccine. The method was immunoSEQ multiplex PCR; TCRdb's version includes in-frame clones alone and lacks a portion of them. The data contain tens of thousands of clones, roughly 89% of them seen just once; the ten biggest clones take up about 9.3%. Sample: peripheral blood, taken 28 days after the second AZD1222 dose. The receptors here all came from an adult who received the AZD1222 COVID-19 vaccine.

The chain employs TRBV5-6 and TRBJ2-7; D is perhaps TRBD1 (6 bases). This CDR3 has 14 amino acids. Trimming stripped 0 bases from V and 6 bases from J, with 13 bases between. The germline CDR1 and CDR2 sequences are SGHDT and YYEEEE. The CDR3 DNA follows: TGTGCCAGCAGCTTGGGGGGACAACTCGGCGAGCAGTACTTC. It codes for CASSLGGQLGEQYF.

This chain links TRBV30 with TRBJ2-6, with D perhaps matching TRBD2 (5 bases). CDR3 length equals 18 residues. Trimming removed 0 bases from V and 2 bases from J, with 17 bases in between. In germline, CDR1 is GTSNPN, CDR2 SVGIG (reference sequence). The CDR3 protein is CAWSVPGPGLAGANVLTF. Here the CDR3 DNA reads TGTGCCTGGAGTGTACCGGGCCCCGGACTGGCTGGGGCCAACGTCCTGACTTTC. Complete variable domain (other parts from reference TRBV30 and TRBJ2-6): SQTIHQWPATLVQPVGSPLSLECTVEGTSNPNLYWYRQAAGRGLQLLFYSVGIGQISSEVPQNLSASRPQDRQFILSSKKLLLSDSGFYLCAWSVPGPGLAGANVLTFGAGSRLTVL.

The chain couples TRBV19 to TRBJ2-7; either TRBD1 or TRBD2 may fit D (5 bases each). Between the trimmed V and J ends, which lost 9 bases and 7 bases, there was a span of 19 bases. The germline V gene encodes CDR1 LNHDA and CDR2 SQIVND (reference sequence). The CDR3 contains 13 residues. This chain's CDR3 is CASRGPGNYEQYF. Here the CDR3 DNA reads TGTGCCAGCCGGGGACCGGGGAATTATGAGCAGTACTTC.

The chain carries TRBV18 and TRBJ1-5; D is ambiguous. The CDR3 totals 14 residues. Trimming left V 0 bases short and J 0 bases short, with 3 bases between. CDR1 is KGHSH and CDR2 is LQKENI in the germline V gene. The CDR3 DNA is TGTGCCAGCTCACCACCGAATAGCAATCAGCCCCAGCATTTT. Residues: CASSPPNSNQPQHF.

The rearrangement uses TRBV13 and TRBJ2-2; D uncertain. Trimming cost V 0 bases and J 0 bases, with 5 bases left between them. CDR3 length equals 15 residues. The germline V gene encodes CDR1 PRHDT and CDR2 FYEKMQ (reference sequence). CDR3 amino acids: CASSLGTANTGELFF. The CDR3 DNA reads TGTGCCAGCAGCTTAGGGACGGCGAACACCGGGGAGCTGTTTTTT.

The chain uses TRBV28 and TRBJ2-1, with D possibly called TRBD1 or TRBD2 (6 bases each). V dropped 3 bases and J dropped 9 bases, with 15 bases sitting between them. Germline V gene data show CDR1 as MDHEN and CDR2 as SYDVKM. The CDR3 extends over 14 amino acids. The chain's CDR3 is CASSFLSGAGEQFF. CDR3 DNA: TGTGCCAGCAGTTTTCTTTCGGGGGCGGGTGAGCAGTTCTTC.

This clone was observed a single time. Germline and junction disagree at one end, which may indicate a read error. V is TRBV19 and J is TRBJ1-4; 7 bases align to TRBD1. CDR1 LNHDA and CDR2 SQIVND come from the germline V gene (reference sequence). This CDR3 spans 13 amino acids. CDR3 DNA sequence: TGTGCCAGTAGTATAAAGTACTTACCGGGACAGCTTTTT. It codes for CASSIKYLPGQLF.

The rearrangement links TRBV7-3 to TRBJ1-2; D remains ambiguous. Germline V gene lookup returns CDR1 SGHTA and CDR2 FQGTGA. Between the trimmed V and J ends, which lost 7 bases and 0 bases, there was a span of 15 bases. The CDR3 is made up of 15 amino acids. The CDR3 region is CASTPADYTNYGYTF. The CDR3 DNA reads TGTGCCAGCACTCCGGCCGACTACACTAACTATGGCTACACCTTC.

The chain has TRBV5-4 and TRBJ1-4; D is unresolved. Looked up from germline, CDR1 is SGHNT and CDR2 is YYREEE (reference sequence). The CDR3 contains 14 residues. V lost 0 bases and J 5 bases, leaving 8 bases between the germline ends. CDR3 in DNA: TGTGCCAGCAGCTTGGCCGGGTTAAATGAAAAACTGTTTTTT. Amino acid sequence: CASSLAGLNEKLFF.

The rearrangement links TRBV10-3 to TRBJ1-1; 9 bases are shared with TRBD1. The germline V gene has CDR1 ENHRY and CDR2 SYGVKD. V trimming: 6 bases; J trimming: 4 bases; junction bases outside the gene matches: 6. The CDR3 is 14 amino acids. CDR3 loop: CAIRTGQGPTEAFF. The CDR3 DNA reads TGTGCCATCAGGACCGGACAGGGGCCCACTGAAGCTTTCTTT.

This clone was detected only once. The chain is built from TRBV5-4 and TRBJ2-1; D is perhaps TRBD2 (6 bases). Looked up from germline, CDR1 is SGHNT and CDR2 is YYREEE (reference sequence). The CDR3 contains 18 residues. V was shortened by 0 bases and J by 1 base, with 17 bases between the two germline ends. CDR3 protein: CASSLGLEGYGSYNEQFF. The CDR3 nucleotides are TGTGCCAGCAGCTTGGGACTAGAGGGGTATGGATCCTACAATGAGCAGTTCTTC.